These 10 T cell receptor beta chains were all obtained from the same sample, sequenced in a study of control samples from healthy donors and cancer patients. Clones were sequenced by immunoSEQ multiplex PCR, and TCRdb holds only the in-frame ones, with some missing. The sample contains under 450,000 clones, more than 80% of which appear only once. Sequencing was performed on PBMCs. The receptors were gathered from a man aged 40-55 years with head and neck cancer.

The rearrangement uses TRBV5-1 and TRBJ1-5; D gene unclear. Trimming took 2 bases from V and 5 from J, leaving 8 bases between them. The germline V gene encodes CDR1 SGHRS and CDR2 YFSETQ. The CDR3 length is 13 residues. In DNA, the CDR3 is TGCGCCAGCAGCTTTGGATCCGATCAGCCCCAGCATTTT. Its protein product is CASSFGSDQPQHF. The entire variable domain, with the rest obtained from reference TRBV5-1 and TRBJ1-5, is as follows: KAGVTQTPRYLIKTRGQQVTLSCSPISGHRSVSWYQQTPGQGLQFLFEYFSETQRNKGNFPGRFSGRQFSNSRSEMNVSTLELGDSALYLCASSFGSDQPQHFGDGTRLSIL.

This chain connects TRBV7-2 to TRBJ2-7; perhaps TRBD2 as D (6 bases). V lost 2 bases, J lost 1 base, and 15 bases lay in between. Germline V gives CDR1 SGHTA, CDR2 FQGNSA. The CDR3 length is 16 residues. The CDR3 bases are TGTGCCAGCAGCTTATTGTTGGCAGGACTATCCTACGAGCAGTACTTC. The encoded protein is CASSLLLAGLSYEQYF.

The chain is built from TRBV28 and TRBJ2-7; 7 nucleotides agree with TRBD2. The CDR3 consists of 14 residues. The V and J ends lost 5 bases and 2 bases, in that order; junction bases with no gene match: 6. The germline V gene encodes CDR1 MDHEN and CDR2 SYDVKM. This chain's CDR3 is CASSRASGPYEQYF. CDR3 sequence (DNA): TGTGCCAGCAGTAGGGCTAGCGGACCCTACGAGCAGTACTTC.

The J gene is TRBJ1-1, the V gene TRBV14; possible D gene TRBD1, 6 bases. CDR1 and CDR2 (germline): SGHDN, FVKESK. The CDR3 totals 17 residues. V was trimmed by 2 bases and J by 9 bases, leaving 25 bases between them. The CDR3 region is CASSQWLGGGPPTKAFF. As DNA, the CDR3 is TGTGCCAGCAGCCAATGGCTGGGCGGGGGCCCCCCAACTAAAGCTTTCTTT. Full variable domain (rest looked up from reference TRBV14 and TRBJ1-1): EAGVTQFPSHSVIEKGQTVTLRCDPISGHDNLYWYRRVMGKEIKFLLHFVKESKQDESGMPNNRFLAERTGGTYSTLKVQPAELEDSGVYFCASSQWLGGGPPTKAFFGQGTRLTVV.

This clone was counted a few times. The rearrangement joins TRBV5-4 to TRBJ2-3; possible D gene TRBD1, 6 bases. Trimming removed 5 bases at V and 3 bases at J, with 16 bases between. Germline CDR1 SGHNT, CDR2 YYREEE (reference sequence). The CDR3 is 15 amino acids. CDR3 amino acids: CASRPGQSATDTQYF. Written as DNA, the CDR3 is TGTGCCAGCAGACCCGGACAGTCGGCGACAGATACGCAGTATTTT.

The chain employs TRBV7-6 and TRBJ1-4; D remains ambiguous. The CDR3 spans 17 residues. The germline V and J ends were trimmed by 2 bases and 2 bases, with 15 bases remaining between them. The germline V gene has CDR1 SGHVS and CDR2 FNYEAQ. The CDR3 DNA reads TGTGCCAGCAGCTTACAACCCTCGAGTCGGACTAATGAAAAACTGTTTTTT. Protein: CASSLQPSSRTNEKLFF.

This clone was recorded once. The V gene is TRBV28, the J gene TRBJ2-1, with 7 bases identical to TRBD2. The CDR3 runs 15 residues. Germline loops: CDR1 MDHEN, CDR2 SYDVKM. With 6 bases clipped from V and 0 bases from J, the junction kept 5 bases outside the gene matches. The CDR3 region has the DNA TGTGCCAGCAGGGGAACTAGCGACTCCTACAATGAGCAGTTCTTC. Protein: CASRGTSDSYNEQFF.

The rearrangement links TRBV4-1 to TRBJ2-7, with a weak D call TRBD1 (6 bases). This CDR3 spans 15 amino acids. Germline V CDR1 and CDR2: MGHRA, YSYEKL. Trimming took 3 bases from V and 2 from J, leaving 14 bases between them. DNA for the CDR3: TGCGCCAGCAGCCAGCAACGGGACACAGCCTACGAGCAGTACTTC. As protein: CASSQQRDTAYEQYF.

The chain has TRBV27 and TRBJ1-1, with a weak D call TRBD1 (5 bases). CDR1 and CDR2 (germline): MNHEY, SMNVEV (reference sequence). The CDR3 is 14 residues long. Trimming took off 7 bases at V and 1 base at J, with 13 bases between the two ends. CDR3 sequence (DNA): TGTGCCAGCATTCACATAGGGACGAACACTGAAGCTTTCTTT. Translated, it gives CASIHIGTNTEAFF.

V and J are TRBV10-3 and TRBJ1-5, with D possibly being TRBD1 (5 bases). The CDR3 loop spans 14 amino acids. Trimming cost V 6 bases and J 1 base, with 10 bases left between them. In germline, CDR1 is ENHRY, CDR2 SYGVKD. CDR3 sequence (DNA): TGTGCCATCAGCCGGGGGGGAAGCAATCAGCCCCAGCATTTT. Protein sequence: CAISRGGSNQPQHF.